Given below is one T cell receptor (beta chain) in context. Its antigen remains unidentified. Looked up from germline, CDR1 is SNHLY and CDR2 is FYNNEI. This CDR3 comprises 17 residues. The V and J ends lost 2 bases and 0 bases respectively, with 15 bases between them. These data come from a study of CD8 T cells in Susac syndrome. High-throughput TCR beta sequencing covered peripheral CD8+ and CD4+ T cells. Negative isolation was used for CD8+ and CD4+ T cells, and FACS enrichment was applied to TEMRA cells. The study's findings and limits: By the study's own acknowledgment, its TCR sequencing and HLA analysis included relatively few individuals.

RNA in amounts of roughly 0.5 to 1 ug was reverse transcribed with random hexamers. It was immunoSEQ multiplex PCR that amplified TCR beta CDR3 across 54 Vbeta and 13 Jbeta. TCRdb ran MiXCR on the immunoSEQ multiplex PCR reads and lists one entry per CDR3 protein. Here the sample spans about 300,000 distinct CDR3 sequences, approximately 91% being singletons. The sample taken for sequencing was CD8+ T cells from PBMCs. The chain uses TRBV2 and TRBJ2-3; the D gene is possibly TRBD2 (5 bases). The source of this sequence is a human donor with multiple sclerosis. CDR3 sequence: CASSESPDLPSTDTQYF. CDR3 DNA sequence: TGTGCCAGCAGTGAATCCCCGGACTTGCCCAGCACAGATACGCAGTATTTT.